The clone carrying this T cell receptor (beta chain) was detected only a few times. This sample is part of a study of T cell repertoires in cytomegalovirus infection. About the research overall: Carrying CMV and the relevant HLA type showed in public TCR beta signatures.

TCRdb used MiXCR to reprocess the reads, holding one entry per CDR3 protein. Seen here are fewer than 700,000 distinct CDR3 sequences, roughly a quarter observed once, and the top ten hold approximately 8%. The V and J ends lost 3 bases and 2 bases respectively, with 17 bases between them. The CDR3 runs to 17 residues. The germline gives CDR1 MGHRA, CDR2 YSYEKL. The receptor was derived from a human donor in good health (CMV status not recorded). Some clones in this sample may be carry-over from other donors' samples. Source material: CD8+ T cells from PBMCs. The V gene is TRBV4-1, the J gene TRBJ2-1; no reliable D call. The CDR3 nucleotides are TGCGCCAGCAGCCACCCCTCGACGCAAGTTGCCTACAATGAGCAGTTCTTC. Its protein product is CASSHPSTQVAYNEQFF.